This TCR beta chain was captured in a study of Graves' ophthalmopathy and Graves' hyperthyroidism. Study findings and constraints: Most thyroid-expanded clonotypes exceeding 0.001 frequency were also found in blood.

At least ten counts were recorded for this clonotype. What it binds is not known. Lactation, pregnancy, uncontrolled infections and other autoimmune diseases were all grounds for excluding patients. The source of the PBMCs was around 10 ml of fresh peripheral blood. The authors amplified TCR beta CDR3 regions, and they did so from RNA transcripts for repertoire sequencing. In the first round, RT-PCR was carried out with HTBI primers, and a multiplex PCR formed the second round. TCRdb used MiXCR to reprocess the multiplex PCR reads, holding one entry per CDR3 protein. The sample shows around 670,000 distinct CDR3 sequences, 40% of them seen only once. With V trimmed by 3 bases and J by 8 bases, 5 bases remained unmatched. Germline loops: CDR1 SGDLS, CDR2 YYNGEE. The CDR3 has 14 residues.

This clonotype was sampled from an adult man with Graves' ophthalmopathy. This chain joins TRBV9 and TRBJ1-6; the match to TRBD1 covers 7 bases. The sequenced material came from peripheral blood. CDR3 sequence reads: CASSARDSYSPLHF. The CDR3 DNA reads as TGTGCCAGCAGCGCCCGGGACAGCTATTCACCCCTCCACTTT. The full variable domain, in which reference TRBV9 and TRBJ1-6 provide the parts outside the CDR3, is DSGVTQTPKHLITATGQRVTLRCSPRSGDLSVYWYQQSLDQGLQFLIQYYNGEERAKGNILERFSAQQFPDLHSELNLSSLELGDSALYFCASSARDSYSPLHFGNGTRLTVT.